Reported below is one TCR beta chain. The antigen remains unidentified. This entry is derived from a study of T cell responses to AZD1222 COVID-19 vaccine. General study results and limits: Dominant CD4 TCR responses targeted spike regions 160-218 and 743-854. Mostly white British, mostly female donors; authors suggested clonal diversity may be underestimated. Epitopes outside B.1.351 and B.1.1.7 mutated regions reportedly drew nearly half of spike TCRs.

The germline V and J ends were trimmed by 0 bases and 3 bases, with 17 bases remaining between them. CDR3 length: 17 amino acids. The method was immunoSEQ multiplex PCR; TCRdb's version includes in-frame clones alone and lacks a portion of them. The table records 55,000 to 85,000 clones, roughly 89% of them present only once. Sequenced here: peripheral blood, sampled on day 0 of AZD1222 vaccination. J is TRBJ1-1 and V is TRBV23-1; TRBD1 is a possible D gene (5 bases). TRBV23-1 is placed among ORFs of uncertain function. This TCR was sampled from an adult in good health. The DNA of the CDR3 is TGCGCCAGCAGTCAATCTTATTCAGGGAGGAAGGACACTGAAGCTTTCTTT. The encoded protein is CASSQSYSGRKDTEAFF.